The rows below give T cell receptor beta chains drawn from one sample of a study of OX40 agonist ivuxolimab in advanced cancers. Profiled with immunoSEQ multiplex PCR; TCRdb holds only in-frame clones, not every one. The table lists 45,000 to 65,000 clones, about 81% of them singletons. Source: CD4+ or CD8+ T cells sorted from blood, taken in a trial of the OX40 agonist ivuxolimab. The receptors originated from an adult with an advanced solid tumor such as melanoma, head and neck, liver or kidney cancer. Each CDR3 is given with its conserved first and last residue. Each record gives: D gene, V gene, J gene, clone size, CDR3 length, CDR3 DNA, CDR3 protein. D genes are given only for firm matches. Not every row has a clone size; where given, it reads once, few, many or a size class.

>NA|TRBV7-2|TRBJ1-2|NA|15
TGTGCCAGCAGCGCAGTTTTGATATCCGGTGGTGGCTACACCTTC
CASSAVLISGGGYTF
>TRBD1|TRBV9|TRBJ1-2|NA|13
TGTGCCAGCAGCGTAACAGGGGACTATGGCTACACCTTC
CASSVTGDYGYTF
>NA|TRBV5-4|TRBJ2-7|NA|11
TGTGCCAGCAGGCGGGACCACGAGCAGTACTTC
CASRRDHEQYF
>NA|TRBV21-1|TRBJ2-5|NA|16
TGTGCCAGCAGCAAGTTACGGGGAATTAGGGTCGAGACCCAGTACTTC
CASSKLRGIRVETQYF
>NA|TRBV7-8|TRBJ2-3|NA|15
TGTGCCAGCAGCTTATATACCCGGGGGACAGATACGCAGTATTTT
CASSLYTRGTDTQYF
>TRBD2|TRBV5-6|TRBJ2-7|NA|16
TGTGCCAGCAGCTTGATGCCTTGGGGACTAGAGTACGAGCAGTACTTC
CASSLMPWGLEYEQYF
>NA|TRBV7-9|TRBJ1-4|NA|16
TGTGCCAGCAGCCGCTCGGACGGGACAACTAATGAAAAACTGTTTTTT
CASSRSDGTTNEKLFF
>TRBD1|TRBV29-1|TRBJ2-7|NA|13
TGCAGCGTTGAACGACAGGGTTCCTACGAGCAGTACTTC
CSVERQGSYEQYF
>NA|TRBV28|TRBJ1-1|NA|11
TGTGCCAGCAGTTTCGTTCGGGAAGCTTTCTTT
CASSFVREAFF
>NA|TRBV18|TRBJ2-5|NA|12
TGTGCCAGCTCGCAGCTAGGGGAGACCCAGTACTTC
CASSQLGETQYF
>NA|TRBV18|TRBJ2-1|NA|10
TGTGTCACCGGGGATAATGAGCAGTTCTTC
CVTGDNEQFF
>NA|TRBV7-8|TRBJ1-1|NA|15
TGTGCCAGCAGCTTAGCGGGGGGTGTCGGGGCTGAAGCTTTCTTT
CASSLAGGVGAEAFF
>TRBD1|TRBV6-6|TRBJ2-6|once|16
TGTGCCAGCACCCAGGACAGGATCGATGGGGCCAACGTCCTGACTTTC
CASTQDRIDGANVLTF
>NA|TRBV5-1|TRBJ1-2|NA|13
TGCGCCAGCAGCTTGGAAGGGACCTATGGCTACACCTTC
CASSLEGTYGYTF